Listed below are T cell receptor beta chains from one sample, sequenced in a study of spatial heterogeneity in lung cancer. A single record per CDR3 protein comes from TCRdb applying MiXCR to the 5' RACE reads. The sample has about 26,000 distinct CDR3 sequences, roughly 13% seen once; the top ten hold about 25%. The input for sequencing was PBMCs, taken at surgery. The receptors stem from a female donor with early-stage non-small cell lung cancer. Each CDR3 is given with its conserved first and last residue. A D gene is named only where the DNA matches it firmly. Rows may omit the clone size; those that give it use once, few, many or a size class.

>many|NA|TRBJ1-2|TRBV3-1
CASSREGSNYGYTF
TGTGCCAGCAGCCGAGAGGGGAGTAACTATGGCTACACCTTC
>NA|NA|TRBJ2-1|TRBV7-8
CASSLEGQGNEQFF
TGTGCCAGCAGCTTAGAGGGCCAGGGCAATGAGCAGTTCTTC
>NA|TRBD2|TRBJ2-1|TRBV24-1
CATSGDRTSGRAAQFF
TGTGCCACCAGTGGGGACAGGACTAGCGGGAGGGCCGCACAGTTCTTC
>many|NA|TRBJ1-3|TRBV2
CASLAGQSSGNTIYF
TGTGCCTCCCTCGCGGGCCAGAGCTCTGGAAACACCATATATTTT
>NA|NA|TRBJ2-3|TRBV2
CASSRDIGTDTQYF
TGTGCCAGCAGTCGGGACATCGGCACAGATACGCAGTATTTT
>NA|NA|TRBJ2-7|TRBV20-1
CSAPDTRRAPYEQYF
TGCAGTGCTCCTGATACTAGGAGGGCCCCCTACGAGCAGTACTTC
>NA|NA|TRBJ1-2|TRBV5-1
CASSLTGRDYGYTF
TGCGCCAGCAGCTTGACAGGGCGGGACTATGGCTACACCTTC
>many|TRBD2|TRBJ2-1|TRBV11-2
CASSSGGGSYNEQFF
TGTGCCAGCAGCTCCGGCGGGGGCTCCTACAATGAGCAGTTCTTC
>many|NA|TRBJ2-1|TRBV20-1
CSARDPVARDEQFF
TGCAGTGCTAGAGATCCCGTCGCCAGGGATGAGCAGTTCTTC
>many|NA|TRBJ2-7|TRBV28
CASRAGYYEQYF
TGTGCCAGCAGAGCTGGGTACTACGAGCAGTACTTC
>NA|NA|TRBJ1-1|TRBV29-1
CSTEEAFF
TGCAGCACCGAAGAAGCTTTCTTT
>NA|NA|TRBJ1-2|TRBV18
CASSPRTDGGGYTF
TGTGCCAGCTCACCACGTACGGATGGCGGAGGCTACACCTTC
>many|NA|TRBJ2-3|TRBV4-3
CASSQDKGGRTQYF
TGCGCCAGCAGCCAAGACAAGGGGGGGAGAACGCAGTATTTT
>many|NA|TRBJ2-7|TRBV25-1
CASSGNVGAESPYEQYF
TGTGCCAGCTCGGGAAATGTTGGTGCGGAGTCGCCCTACGAGCAGTACTTC
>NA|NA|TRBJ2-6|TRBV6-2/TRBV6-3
CASSYQGSGANVLTF
TGTGCCAGCAGTTACCAGGGATCCGGGGCCAACGTCCTGACTTTC
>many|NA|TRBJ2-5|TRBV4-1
CASSQDSRGQETQYF
TGCGCCAGCAGCCAAGATTCAAGGGGGCAAGAGACCCAGTACTTC
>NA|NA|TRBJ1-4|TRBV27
CASSLSSYKVEKLFF
TGTGCCAGCAGTTTATCTTCGTATAAGGTTGAAAAACTGTTTTTT
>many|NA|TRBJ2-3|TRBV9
CASSSRTDERYF
TGTGCCAGCAGCTCCAGGACAGACGAACGGTATTTT
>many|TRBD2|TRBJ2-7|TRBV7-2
CASSLLAGARPSIYEQYF
TGTGCCAGCAGCCTACTAGCGGGAGCCCGACCAAGTATATACGAGCAGTACTTC
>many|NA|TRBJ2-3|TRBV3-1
CASSHARYGLDF
TGTGCCAGCAGCCACGCCCGCTATGGGTTGGATTTT
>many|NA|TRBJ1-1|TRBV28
CASSFVAMNTEAFF
TGTGCCAGCAGTTTCGTAGCCATGAACACTGAAGCTTTCTTT
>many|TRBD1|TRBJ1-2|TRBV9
CASSVARDRGNYGYTF
TGTGCCAGCAGCGTAGCCAGGGACAGGGGAAACTATGGCTACACCTTC
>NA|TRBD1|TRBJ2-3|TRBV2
CASNNRGTSSQYF
TGTGCCAGCAACAACAGGGGGACCAGTTCGCAGTATTTT
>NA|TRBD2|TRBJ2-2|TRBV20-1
CSAAGGRVGELFF
TGCAGTGCTGCGGGGGGCCGGGTCGGGGAGCTGTTTTTT
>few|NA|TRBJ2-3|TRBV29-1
CSVEDPGGHPQYF
TGCAGCGTTGAAGATCCGGGCGGGCACCCGCAGTATTTT
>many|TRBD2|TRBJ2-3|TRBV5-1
CASSFSTSGTTDTQYF
TGCGCCAGCAGCTTCAGCACTAGCGGTACCACAGATACGCAGTATTTT
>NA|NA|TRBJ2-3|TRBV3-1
CASSQDLSVADTQYF
TGTGCCAGCAGCCAAGATTTGTCAGTTGCAGATACGCAGTATTTT
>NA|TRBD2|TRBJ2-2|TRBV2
CASSVQRGNTGELFF
TGTGCCAGCAGTGTTCAGCGGGGAAACACCGGGGAGCTGTTTTTT
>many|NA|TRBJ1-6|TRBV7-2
CASSPGRGHLYNSPLHF
TGTGCCAGCAGCCCTGGACGGGGACACCTATATAATTCACCCCTCCACTTT
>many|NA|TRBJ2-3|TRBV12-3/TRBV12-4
CASSLSPGPTDTQYF
TGTGCCAGCAGTTTAAGCCCGGGACCCACAGATACGCAGTATTTT
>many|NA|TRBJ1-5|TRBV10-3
CATAPTKGGHYQPQHF
TGTGCCACCGCACCTACCAAGGGGGGACATTATCAGCCCCAGCATTTT
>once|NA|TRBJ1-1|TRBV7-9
CASSSQGNTEAFF
TGTGCCAGCAGCTCCCAGGGGAACACTGAAGCTTTCTTT
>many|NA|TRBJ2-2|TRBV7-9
CASSLRPKNTGELFF
TGTGCCAGCAGTTTGAGGCCAAAAAACACCGGGGAGCTGTTTTTT
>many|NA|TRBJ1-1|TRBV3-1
CASSQDRGNKAFF
TGTGCCAGCAGCCAAGATCGAGGAAACAAAGCTTTCTTT
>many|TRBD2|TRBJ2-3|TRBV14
CASSQGATSGRYTDTQYF
TGTGCCAGCAGCCAAGGGGCAACCAGCGGGAGATACACAGATACGCAGTATTTT
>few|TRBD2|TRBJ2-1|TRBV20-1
CSARDEGLAGALRLYNEQFF
TGCAGTGCTAGAGATGAGGGACTAGCGGGAGCCTTGCGGCTCTACAATGAGCAGTTCTTC
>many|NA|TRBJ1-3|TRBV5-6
CASSLSSHGSGNTIYF
TGTGCCAGCAGCTTATCTAGTCACGGCTCTGGAAACACCATATATTTT
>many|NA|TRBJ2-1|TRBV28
CASSSLSRYNEQFF
TGTGCCAGCAGTTCCCTCAGCCGTTACAATGAGCAGTTCTTC
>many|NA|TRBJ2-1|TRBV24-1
CATAGINNEQFF
TGTGCCACCGCGGGTATAAACAATGAGCAGTTCTTC
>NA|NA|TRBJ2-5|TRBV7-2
CASSLGMDQETQYF
TGTGCCAGCAGCTTAGGGATGGACCAAGAGACCCAGTACTTC
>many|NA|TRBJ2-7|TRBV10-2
CASSPSFGGPSKQYF
TGCGCCAGCAGTCCCAGCTTCGGGGGCCCCTCTAAGCAGTACTTC
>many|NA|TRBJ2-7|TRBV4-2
CASSQDQGGVAYEQYF
TGTGCCAGCAGCCAAGATCAGGGCGGCGTGGCCTACGAGCAGTACTTC
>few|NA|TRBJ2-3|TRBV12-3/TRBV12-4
CASNRWTDTQYF
TGTGCCAGCAACCGGTGGACAGATACGCAGTATTTT
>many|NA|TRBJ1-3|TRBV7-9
CASSTLDSGNTIYF
TGTGCCAGCAGCACTTTGGACTCTGGAAACACCATATATTTT
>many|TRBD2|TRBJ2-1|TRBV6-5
CASSAGGDYNEQFF
TGTGCCAGCAGTGCGGGAGGGGACTACAATGAGCAGTTCTTC
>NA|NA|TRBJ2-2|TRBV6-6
CASSPHDPHTGELFF
TGTGCCAGCAGCCCCCATGACCCACACACCGGGGAGCTGTTTTTT
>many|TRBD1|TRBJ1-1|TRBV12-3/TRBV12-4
CASSLAGTGSSAEAFF
TGTGCCAGCAGTTTAGCCGGGACAGGGTCGAGTGCTGAAGCTTTCTTT
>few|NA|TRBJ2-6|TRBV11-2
CASRNRPGAGANVLTF
TGTGCCAGCAGAAATCGCCCAGGCGCTGGGGCCAACGTCCTGACTTTC